This is a list of T cell receptor beta chains from one sample in a study of T cell repertoires in cytomegalovirus infection. In TCRdb, the reads were re-called with MiXCR into one record per CDR3 protein. The top ten clones hold around 13% of a sample with 650,000 to 850,000 distinct CDR3 sequences, 25% to 35% of them seen once. These receptors' targets are unknown. The specimen was cultured CD8+ T cells from PBMCs, collected from culture after CMV antigen stimulation. The receptors come from a human donor in good health (CMV status not recorded). Some clones in this sample may be carry-over from other donors' samples. CDR3s include the opening cysteine and the closing phenylalanine or tryptophan. D genes are given only for firm matches. Some rows have no size entry. The others give once, few or many, or a class for an expanded clone.

j_gene,v_gene,abundance,d_gene,CDR3aa,CDR3nt
TRBJ1-5,TRBV7-9,few,TRBD1,CASSPQADREFYSNQPQHF,TGTGCCAGCAGCCCACAGGCGGACAGGGAATTCTATAGCAATCAGCCCCAGCATTTT
TRBJ2-4,TRBV19,NA,NA,CASTEDSRNIQYF,TGTGCCAGTACCGAAGACAGTCGGAACATTCAGTACTTC
TRBJ2-7,TRBV6-5,NA,NA,CASSYPGAQGAYEQYF,TGTGCCAGCAGTTACCCGGGGGCCCAGGGAGCCTACGAGCAGTACTTC
TRBJ1-1,TRBV6-5,NA,NA,CASSLLAGENTEAFF,TGTGCCAGCAGCCTCTTAGCGGGGGAGAACACTGAAGCTTTCTTT
TRBJ2-2,TRBV7-6,few,NA,CASGAWDGELFF,TGTGCCTCCGGAGCTTGGGACGGGGAGCTGTTTTTT
TRBJ2-1,TRBV6-1,many,NA,CASSAGRSSYNEQFF,TGTGCCAGCAGTGCGGGCCGAAGCTCCTACAATGAGCAGTTCTTC
TRBJ1-5,TRBV12-3/TRBV12-4,NA,NA,CASSLSQGEQPQHF,TGTGCCAGCAGTCTATCCCAGGGAGAGCAGCCCCAGCATTTT
TRBJ2-2,TRBV7-9,few,NA,CASSPVTGELFF,TGTGCCAGCAGCCCTGTGACCGGGGAGCTGTTTTTT
TRBJ1-5,TRBV15,few,TRBD1,CATSSDRGSNQPQHF,TGTGCCACCAGCAGTGACAGGGGAAGCAATCAGCCCCAGCATTTT
TRBJ1-2,TRBV7-6,many,TRBD1,CASSLIGQGAYGYTF,TGTGCCAGCAGCTTAATTGGACAGGGGGCCTATGGCTACACCTTC
TRBJ2-3,TRBV27,few,NA,CASSFVLASTDTQYF,TGTGCCAGCAGTTTCGTCCTAGCGAGCACAGATACGCAGTATTTT
TRBJ1-2,TRBV19,NA,NA,CASNPMGTNYGYTF,TGTGCCAGTAACCCTATGGGGACTAACTATGGCTACACCTTC
TRBJ1-2,TRBV11-2,NA,NA,CASSLAGNHYGYTF,TGTGCCAGCAGCTTAGCGGGCAACCACTATGGCTACACCTTC
TRBJ1-2,TRBV7-9,NA,NA,CASSLPRDYGYTF,TGTGCCAGCAGCTTGCCGCGTGATTATGGCTACACCTTC
TRBJ1-2,TRBV25-1,few,NA,CASSGGIYGYTF,TGTGCCAGCAGTGGGGGGATCTATGGCTACACCTTC
TRBJ1-2,TRBV6-5,few,TRBD1,CASSPQGRKGYTF,TGTGCCAGCAGTCCACAGGGGCGGAAAGGCTACACCTTC
TRBJ2-3,TRBV7-9,few,TRBD2,CASSSTSGGAIDTQYF,TGTGCCAGCAGCTCGACTAGCGGGGGGGCAATAGATACGCAGTATTTT
TRBJ2-1,TRBV19,NA,TRBD2,CASSIMFREGNEQFF,TGTGCCAGTAGTATAATGTTCCGGGAGGGTAATGAGCAGTTCTTC
TRBJ2-1,TRBV6-6,few,TRBD2,CASIPRGLAGGNEQFF,TGTGCCAGCATACCGCGCGGACTAGCGGGGGGCAATGAGCAGTTCTTC
TRBJ2-3,TRBV12-5,few,TRBD2,CASVLEAGSSTDTQYF,TGTGCTAGTGTCCTTGAAGCGGGGAGTAGCACAGATACGCAGTATTTT
TRBJ2-1,TRBV20-1,NA,NA,CSARGIWSSYNEQFF,TGCAGTGCTAGGGGGATATGGTCCTCCTACAATGAGCAGTTCTTC
TRBJ2-1,TRBV4-1,NA,NA,CASSPSDYNEQFF,TGCGCCAGCAGCCCTTCGGACTACAATGAGCAGTTCTTC
TRBJ2-1,TRBV12-3/TRBV12-4,NA,TRBD1,CASSNRDRGQNEQFF,TGTGCCAGCAGTAACCGGGACAGGGGGCAAAATGAGCAGTTCTTC
TRBJ2-4,TRBV7-3,few,NA,CASSLRLAGVAKNIQYF,TGTGCCAGCAGCTTAAGGTTGGCAGGGGTAGCCAAAAACATTCAGTACTTC
TRBJ1-1,TRBV6-2/TRBV6-3,large,NA,CASGTGLGTEAFF,TGTGCCAGCGGTACAGGGTTGGGAACTGAAGCTTTCTTT
TRBJ1-2,TRBV7-9,few,TRBD1,CASSLENRGNGYTF,TGTGCCAGCAGCTTAGAAAACAGGGGAAACGGCTACACCTTC
TRBJ1-5,TRBV2,NA,NA,CASRESRSGTQPQHF,TGTGCCAGCAGGGAAAGTAGGTCAGGGACTCAGCCCCAGCATTTT
TRBJ1-1,TRBV27,NA,NA,CASSSGLVNTEAFF,TGTGCCAGCAGTTCGGGCCTAGTGAACACTGAAGCTTTCTTT
TRBJ1-2,TRBV7-9,NA,NA,CASSHRDNYGYTF,TGTGCCAGCAGCCACAGGGATAACTATGGCTACACCTTC
TRBJ2-1,TRBV12-5,NA,NA,CASGIYTGTTSYNEQFF,TGTGCTAGTGGTATTTATACAGGGACTACATCCTACAATGAGCAGTTCTTC
TRBJ1-6,TRBV5-6,few,NA,CASSLGRIYSPLHF,TGTGCCAGCAGCTTGGGCAGGATCTACTCACCCCTCCACTTT
TRBJ2-5,TRBV7-8,many,TRBD1,CASSSLTGVEYF,TGTGCCAGCAGCTCCTTAACAGGGGTGGAGTACTTC
TRBJ2-3,TRBV16,NA,NA,CASSQIRSSELLSTDTQYF,TGTGCCAGCAGCCAAATCCGTTCCTCAGAGCTACTTAGCACAGATACGCAGTATTTT
TRBJ2-5,TRBV7-6,NA,NA,CASSLEVRGLGETQYF,TGTGCCAGCAGCTTAGAGGTGCGGGGTCTGGGGGAGACCCAGTACTTC
TRBJ2-2,TRBV7-8,once,TRBD1,CASSLFPGQGASNTGELCF,TGTGCCAGCAGCTTATTTCCGGGACAGGGGGCTTCGAACACCGGGGAGCTGTGTTTT
TRBJ2-3,TRBV6-2/TRBV6-3,NA,TRBD2,CASSRKRGPPGDTQYF,TGTGCCAGCAGTCGAAAGCGGGGGCCTCCCGGAGATACGCAGTATTTT
TRBJ1-1,TRBV7-8,NA,TRBD1,CASSSSDREAFF,TGTGCCAGCAGCTCCTCGGACAGGGAAGCTTTCTTT
TRBJ2-1,TRBV7-9,few,NA,CASSPQIPPSHNEQFF,TGTGCCAGCAGCCCCCAGATCCCACCCTCACACAATGAGCAGTTCTTC
TRBJ2-1,TRBV2,NA,NA,CASEGTLNEQFF,TGTGCCAGCGAAGGGACATTAAATGAGCAGTTCTTC
TRBJ2-1,TRBV6-2/TRBV6-3,few,NA,CASSYPNEQFF,TGTGCCAGCAGTTACCCTAATGAGCAGTTCTTC
TRBJ1-1,TRBV7-9,few,TRBD1,CASSHRTGMNTEAFF,TGTGCCAGCAGCCACCGGACAGGGATGAACACTGAAGCTTTCTTT
TRBJ2-2,TRBV6-4,many,TRBD1,CASSGGQGAGELFF,TGTGCCAGCAGTGGCGGACAGGGGGCCGGGGAGCTGTTTTTT